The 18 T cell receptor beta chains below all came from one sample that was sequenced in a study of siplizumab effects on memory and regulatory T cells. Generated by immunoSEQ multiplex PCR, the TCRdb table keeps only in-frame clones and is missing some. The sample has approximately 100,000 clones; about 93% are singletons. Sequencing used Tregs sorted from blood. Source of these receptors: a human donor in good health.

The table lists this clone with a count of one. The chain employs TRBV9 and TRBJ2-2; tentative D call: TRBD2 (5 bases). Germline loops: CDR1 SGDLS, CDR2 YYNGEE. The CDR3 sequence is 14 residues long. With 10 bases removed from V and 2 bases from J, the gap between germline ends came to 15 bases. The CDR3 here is CACALGENTGELFF. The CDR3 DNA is TGTGCCTGCGCCCTCGGGGAAAACACCGGGGAGCTGTTTTTT.

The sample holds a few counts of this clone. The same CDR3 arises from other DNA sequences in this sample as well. The CDR3 DNA follows: TGTGCCAGCAGTTTGGTAGGGTACGAGCAGTACTTC. Translated: CASSLVGYEQYF. J is TRBJ2-7 and V is TRBV28, with unresolved D. V was clipped by 3 bases and J by 4 bases, with 7 bases between them. Germline CDR1 MDHEN, CDR2 SYDVKM. The CDR3 has 12 amino acids.

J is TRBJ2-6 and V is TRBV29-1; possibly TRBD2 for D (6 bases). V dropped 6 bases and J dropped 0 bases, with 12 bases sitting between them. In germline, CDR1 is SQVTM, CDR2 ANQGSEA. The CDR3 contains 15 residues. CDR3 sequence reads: CSVGGGTSGANVLTF. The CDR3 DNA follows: TGCAGCGTGGGGGGTGGTACCTCTGGGGCCAACGTCCTGACTTTC.

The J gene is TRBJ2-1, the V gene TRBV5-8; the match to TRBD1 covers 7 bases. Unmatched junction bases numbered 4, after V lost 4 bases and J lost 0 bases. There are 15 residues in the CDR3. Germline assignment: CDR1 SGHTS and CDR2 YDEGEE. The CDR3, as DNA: TGTGCCAGCAGCCTAGACAGGGTCTCCTACAATGAGCAGTTCTTC. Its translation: CASSLDRVSYNEQFF. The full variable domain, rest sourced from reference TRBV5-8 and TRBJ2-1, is EAGVTQSPTHLIKTRGQQATLRCSPISGHTSVYWYQQALGLGLQFLLWYDEGEERNRGNFPPRFSGRQFPNYSSELNVNALELEDSALYLCASSLDRVSYNEQFFGPGTRLTVL.

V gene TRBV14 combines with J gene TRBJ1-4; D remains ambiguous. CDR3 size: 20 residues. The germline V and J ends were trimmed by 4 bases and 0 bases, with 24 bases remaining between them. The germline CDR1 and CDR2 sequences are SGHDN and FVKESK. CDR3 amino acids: CASSLTLGGPPLSTNEKLFF. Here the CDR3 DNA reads TGTGCCAGCAGCCTTACTCTGGGAGGGCCACCCCTCTCAACTAATGAAAAACTGTTTTTT.

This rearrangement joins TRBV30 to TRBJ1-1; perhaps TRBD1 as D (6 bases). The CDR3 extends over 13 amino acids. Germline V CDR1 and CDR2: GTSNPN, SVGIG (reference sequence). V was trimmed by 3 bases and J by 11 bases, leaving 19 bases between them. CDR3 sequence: CAWRRGGPFGAFF. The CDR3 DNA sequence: TGTGCCTGGAGGCGGGGGGGGCCATTCGGCGCTTTCTTT.

The chain's CDR3 is CASSLVRATGNYGYTF. CDR3 in DNA: TGTGCCAGCAGCTTGGTCCGAGCGACAGGGAACTATGGCTACACCTTC. This rearrangement joins TRBV5-6 to TRBJ1-2; TRBD1 matches 7 bases. With 0 bases clipped from V and 2 bases from J, the junction kept 7 bases outside the gene matches. CDR1 SGHDT and CDR2 YYEEEE come from the germline V gene. This CDR3 comprises 16 residues.

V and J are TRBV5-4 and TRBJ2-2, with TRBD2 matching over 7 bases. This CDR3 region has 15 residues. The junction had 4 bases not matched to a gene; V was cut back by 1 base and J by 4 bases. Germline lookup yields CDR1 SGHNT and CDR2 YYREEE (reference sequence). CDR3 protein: CASSLSGRLTGELFF. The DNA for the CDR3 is TGTGCCAGCAGCTTGTCCGGGAGGCTCACCGGGGAGCTGTTTTTT.

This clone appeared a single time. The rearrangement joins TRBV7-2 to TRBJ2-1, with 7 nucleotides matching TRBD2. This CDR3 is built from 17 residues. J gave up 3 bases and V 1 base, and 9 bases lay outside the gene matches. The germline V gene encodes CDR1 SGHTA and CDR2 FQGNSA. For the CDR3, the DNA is TGTGCCAGCAGCTTAGGGGGTGGGGCTAGCGGCTACAATGAGCAGTTCTTC. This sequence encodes CASSLGGGASGYNEQFF.

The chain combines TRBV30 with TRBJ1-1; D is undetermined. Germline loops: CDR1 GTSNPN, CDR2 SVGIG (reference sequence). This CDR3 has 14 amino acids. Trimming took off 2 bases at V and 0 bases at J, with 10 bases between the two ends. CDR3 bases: TGTGCCTGGAGTCTATTACAGATGAACACTGAAGCTTTCTTT. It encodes CAWSLLQMNTEAFF.

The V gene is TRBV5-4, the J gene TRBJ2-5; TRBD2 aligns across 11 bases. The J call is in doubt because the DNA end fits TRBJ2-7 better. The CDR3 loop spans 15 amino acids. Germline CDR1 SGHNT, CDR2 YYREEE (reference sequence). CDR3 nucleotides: TGTGCCAGCAGCTTGGTAGCGGGAGGGCCGGGCGAGCAGTACTTC. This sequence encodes CASSLVAGGPGEQYF.

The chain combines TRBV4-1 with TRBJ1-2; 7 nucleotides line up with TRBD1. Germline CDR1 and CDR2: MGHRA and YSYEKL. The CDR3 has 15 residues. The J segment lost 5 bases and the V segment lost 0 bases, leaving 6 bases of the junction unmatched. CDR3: CASSQDNRGQYGYTF. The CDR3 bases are TGCGCCAGCAGCCAAGATAATCGGGGACAGTATGGCTACACCTTC.

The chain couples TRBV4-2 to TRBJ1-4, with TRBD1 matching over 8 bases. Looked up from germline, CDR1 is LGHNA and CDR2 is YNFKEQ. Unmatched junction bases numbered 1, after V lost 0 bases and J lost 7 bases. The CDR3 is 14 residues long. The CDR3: CASSQDRGPEKLFF. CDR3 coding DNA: TGTGCCAGCAGCCAAGACAGGGGGCCTGAAAAACTGTTTTTT.

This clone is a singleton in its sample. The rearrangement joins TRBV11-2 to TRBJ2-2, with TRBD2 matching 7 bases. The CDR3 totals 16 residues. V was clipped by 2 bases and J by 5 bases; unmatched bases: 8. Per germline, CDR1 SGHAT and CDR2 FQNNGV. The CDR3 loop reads CASSLIGRELTGELFF. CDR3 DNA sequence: TGTGCCAGCAGCTTAATCGGGCGGGAGCTGACCGGGGAGCTGTTTTTT.

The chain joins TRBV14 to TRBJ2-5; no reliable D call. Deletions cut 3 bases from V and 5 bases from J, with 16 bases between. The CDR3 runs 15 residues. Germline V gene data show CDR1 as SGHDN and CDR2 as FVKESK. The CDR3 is CASSHSGPYSETQYF. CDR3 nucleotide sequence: TGTGCCAGCAGCCATTCCGGACCGTATTCGGAGACCCAGTACTTC.

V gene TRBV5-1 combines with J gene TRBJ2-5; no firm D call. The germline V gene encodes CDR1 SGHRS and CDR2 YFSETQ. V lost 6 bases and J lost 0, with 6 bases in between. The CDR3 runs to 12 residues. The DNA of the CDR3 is TGCGCCAGCACGGCGAACCAAGAGACCCAGTACTTC. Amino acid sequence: CASTANQETQYF. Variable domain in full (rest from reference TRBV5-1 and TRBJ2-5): KAGVTQTPRYLIKTRGQQVTLSCSPISGHRSVSWYQQTPGQGLQFLFEYFSETQRNKGNFPGRFSGRQFSNSRSEMNVSTLELGDSALYLCASTANQETQYFGPGTRLLVL.

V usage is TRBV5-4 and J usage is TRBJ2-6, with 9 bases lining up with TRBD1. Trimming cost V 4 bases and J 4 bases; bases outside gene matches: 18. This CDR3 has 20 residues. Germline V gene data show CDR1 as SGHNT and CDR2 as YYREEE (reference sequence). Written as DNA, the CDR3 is TGTGCCAGCAGCGACGGCATCGGGACAGGGACCCTTGGGGGGGCCAACGTCCTGACTTTC. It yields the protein CASSDGIGTGTLGGANVLTF. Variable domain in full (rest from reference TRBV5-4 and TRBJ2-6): ETGVTQSPTHLIKTRGQQVTLRCSSQSGHNTVSWYQQALGQGPQFIFQYYREEENGRGNFPPRFSGLQFPNYSSELNVNALELDDSALYLCASSDGIGTGTLGGANVLTFGAGSRLTVL.

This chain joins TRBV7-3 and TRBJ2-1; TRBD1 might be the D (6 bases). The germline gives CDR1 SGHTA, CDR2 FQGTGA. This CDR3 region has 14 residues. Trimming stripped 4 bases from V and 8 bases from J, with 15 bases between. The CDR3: CASSSQVGGYEQFF. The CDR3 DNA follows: TGTGCCAGCAGCTCCCAGGTAGGGGGATATGAGCAGTTCTTC.